The 6 T cell receptor beta chains listed next were all sequenced from one sample in a study of T cells in Graves' hyperthyroidism and ophthalmopathy. RNA transcripts provided the source from which TCR beta CDR3 regions were amplified. Using the HTBI primer set, a first-round RT-PCR was run on the TCR CDR3. TCRdb itself ran the multiplex PCR reads through MiXCR, one entry per CDR3 protein. The sample lists 500,000 to 600,000 distinct CDR3 sequences, 16% seen once, with under 20% in the top ten. The source material was blood. These receptors were obtained from a woman younger than 35 with Graves' hyperthyroidism.

Concerning this clonotype itself: With a much larger clone just one base away, this may be a read error. The rearrangement joins TRBV12-3 or TRBV12-4 to TRBJ2-7, with D possibly being TRBD1 (6 bases). The CDR3 extends over 16 amino acids. For the CDR3, the DNA is TGTGCCAGCAGTCCATGGGACACCGTAAGCTCCTACAAGCAGTACTTC. Translation: CASSPWDTVSSYKQYF.

The chain links TRBV6-2 or TRBV6-3 to TRBJ1-5; no firm D call. CDR3 length: 14 amino acids. The V and J ends lost 8 bases and 0 bases respectively, with 11 bases between them. Germline V gene lookup returns CDR1 MNHEY and CDR2 SVGEGT. Here the CDR3 reads CASLVRNSNQPQHF. The CDR3 DNA is TGTGCCAGCCTCGTCCGGAATAGCAATCAGCCCCAGCATTTT.

This clonotype was counted ten times or more. The chain has TRBV3-1 and TRBJ2-2; 8 nucleotides align to TRBD2. V lost 4 bases and J lost 4; bases outside the gene matches: 11. In germline, CDR1 is LGHDT, CDR2 YNNKEL (reference sequence). This CDR3 contains 17 residues. The CDR3 DNA is TGTGCCAGCAGCCCGATCGGGACTAGTTCGGCCACCGGGGAGCTGTTTTTT. This encodes CASSPIGTSSATGELFF. The entire variable domain, with the rest obtained from reference TRBV3-1 and TRBJ2-2, is as follows: DTAVSQTPKYLVTQMGNDKSIKCEQNLGHDTMYWYKQDSKKFLKIMFSYNNKELIINETVPNRFSPKSPDKAHLNLHINSLELGDSAVYFCASSPIGTSSATGELFFGEGSRLTVL.

The rearrangement links TRBV4-1 to TRBJ2-4; D is perhaps TRBD1 or TRBD2 (5 bases each). With 0 bases removed from V and 0 bases from J, the gap between germline ends came to 15 bases. The CDR3 is made up of 18 amino acids. The germline V gene encodes CDR1 MGHRA and CDR2 YSYEKL. The CDR3 DNA reads as TGCGCCAGCAGCCAAGATATTGGGACCCCAATAGCCAAAAACATTCAGTACTTC. It specifies CASSQDIGTPIAKNIQYF.

This clonotype was detected many times. The rearrangement joins TRBV7-2 to TRBJ2-3; D may match TRBD1 or TRBD2 (6 bases each). CDR3 length: 15 amino acids. Trimming pared 5 bases from V and 0 bases from J, leaving 12 bases between. Germline lookup yields CDR1 SGHTA and CDR2 FQGNSA. CDR3 sequence (DNA): TGTGCCAGCAGCCTTACAGGGACTAGCACAGATACGCAGTATTTT. As protein: CASSLTGTSTDTQYF.

This clonotype was detected a few times. The gene calls are TRBV10-2 and TRBJ1-5; D is unresolved. The CDR3 is made up of 13 amino acids. V gave up 9 bases and J gave up 0 bases, with 9 bases separating them. Germline values: CDR1 WSHSY, CDR2 SAAADI. CDR3 amino acids: CASRGNSNQPQHF. CDR3 DNA sequence: TGCGCCAGTAGAGGTAATAGCAATCAGCCCCAGCATTTT.